This TCR beta chain was identified during a study of blood T cell repertoires in COVID-19. Methods used by the authors: It was from reference gene primer amplification that nucleated cell counts were estimated. This table comes from immunoSEQ multiplex PCR, and its TCRdb copy is limited to in-frame clones, with some not included. Clonal size and the V and J genes are those of that table, whereas D and trimming came from the DNA. In the table there are 210,000 or so clones, 84% of which are singletons. The age range of participants was about 18 to 89 years, with residence in approximately 25 US areas. Self-reported history from a screening survey and questionnaire set each donor's cohort. Each recovered donor of Cohort 3 presented with two negative PCRs, clearance, or symptom resolution. The V end lost 8 bases, the J end lost 2 bases, and 10 bases lay between the germline ends. There are 12 residues in the CDR3. Germline CDR1 is MNHEY and CDR2 is SVGAGI.

This receptor was identified in a man aged 55 to 70 who had recovered from COVID-19. Sequenced input: PBMCs or T cells enriched from blood (not recorded which). The chain employs TRBV6-5 and TRBJ2-7, with D possibly being TRBD2 (5 bases). The CDR3 coding sequence is TGTGCCAGCGAGCGGACCACCTACGAGCAGTACTTC. It codes for CASERTTYEQYF.